Listed below are T cell receptor beta chains from one sample, sequenced in a study of OX40 agonist ivuxolimab in advanced cancers. Some clones are missing from TCRdb's copy, which holds only in-frame ones; the method was immunoSEQ multiplex PCR. The sample carries around 71,000 clones, around 87% recorded once. The sample was CD4+ or CD8+ T cells sorted from blood, taken in a trial of the OX40 agonist ivuxolimab. The receptor set was obtained from an adult with an advanced solid tumor such as melanoma, head and neck, liver or kidney cancer. Both conserved end residues are part of each CDR3.

j_call v_call cdr3_aa
TRBJ1-1 TRBV29-1 CSVEERRTEAFF
TRBJ2-3 TRBV7-6 CASSSGGLGTGVPDTQYF
TRBJ2-5 TRBV14 CARSNRDSHQETQYF
TRBJ1-1 TRBV6-6 CASSYLPGHGNTEAFF
TRBJ2-3 TRBV27 CASITDGNTQYF
TRBJ2-6 TRBV19 CASGGNPGANVLTF
TRBJ2-2 TRBV2 CASSVASGSSGELFF
TRBJ1-5 TRBV19 CASSANSNQPQHF
TRBJ2-4 TRBV19 CASSKGRGQGVSPDKNIQYF
TRBJ1-2 TRBV21-1 CASIYDRVVGGYTF
TRBJ1-2 TRBV27 CASSYSGQGYGYTF
TRBJ2-4 TRBV19 CASSIIFGAKNIQYF